One and the same sample provided the 32 T cell receptor beta chains below, sequenced in a study of molecular identifiers for immune sequencing clone quantification. TCRdb fed the PCR reads into MiXCR, producing one record per CDR3 protein. This repertoire shows about 36,000 distinct CDR3 sequences, around 20% found once; its top ten account for about 6.2%. The sample was naive CD8+ T cells from blood, with Jurkat cell RNA spiked in. Sample subset: FACS-sorted CD8+CD4-CCR7+CD45RA+ naive T cells. These receptors all come from a human donor in good health. Some libraries in this study had Jurkat cell RNA spiked in.

This clonotype appeared many times. The rearrangement uses TRBV9 and TRBJ2-2; 7 nucleotides match TRBD1. Germline CDR1 reads SGDLS; CDR2 reads YYNGEE. CDR3 size: 15 residues. V lost 0 bases and J lost 5; bases outside the gene matches: 4. This chain's CDR3 is CASSVEGGRTGELFF. CDR3 sequence (DNA): TGTGCCAGCAGCGTAGAAGGGGGCCGGACCGGGGAGCTGTTTTTT. Full variable domain (missing parts from reference TRBV9 and TRBJ2-2): DSGVTQTPKHLITATGQRVTLRCSPRSGDLSVYWYQQSLDQGLQFLIQYYNGEERAKGNILERFSAQQFPDLHSELNLSSLELGDSALYFCASSVEGGRTGELFFGEGSRLTVL.

Judged by abundance, this clonotype is medium-sized. J is TRBJ2-1 and V is TRBV12-3 or TRBV12-4; the D gene is possibly TRBD2 (6 bases). V dropped 5 bases and J dropped 0 bases, with 8 bases sitting between them. The CDR3 consists of 14 residues. In DNA form, the CDR3 reads TGTGCCAGCAGTGGGAGGAGCTCCTACAATGAGCAGTTCTTC. It translates to CASSGRSSYNEQFF.

This clonotype was observed a handful of times. One base away lies a much larger clone, so this may be a sequencing read error. V and J are TRBV7-2 and TRBJ2-5, with 7 bases matching TRBD2. The CDR3 consists of 11 residues. CDR1 is SGHTA and CDR2 is FQGNSA in the germline V gene. DNA of the CDR3: TGTGCCAGCAGCTCGAGCGGGGCCGTATCCTTC. Translated: CASSSSGAVSF.

By sample fraction, this clonotype is medium-sized. This chain joins TRBV9 and TRBJ2-1; D possibly uses TRBD1 or TRBD2 (6 bases each). The CDR3 totals 16 residues. CDR1 is SGDLS, CDR2 YYNGEE, per germline. Trimming shortened V by 1 base and J by 7 bases, and 18 bases separated the two germline ends. CDR3 coding DNA: TGTGCCAGCAGCGTATCCGGCGGTCAAGGGGGGAATGAGCAGTTCTTC. This codes for CASSVSGGQGGNEQFF.

This clonotype showed up many times. CDR3: CASSYVRQGGYEQYF. The CDR3 nucleotides are TGTGCCAGCAGTTACGTCCGACAGGGAGGCTACGAGCAGTACTTC. The gene calls are TRBV6-5 and TRBJ2-7; tentative D call: TRBD1 (7 bases). V was clipped by 2 bases and J by 3 bases, with 14 bases between them. Germline V CDR1 and CDR2: MNHEY, SVGAGI. The CDR3 has 15 residues.

About this clonotype: This may come from a read error, since a much larger clone is one base off. The rearrangement uses TRBV12-3 or TRBV12-4 and TRBJ2-7; D tentatively reads TRBD1 or TRBD2 (6 bases each). The CDR3 extends over 12 amino acids. CDR3 region: CVSTGGHYEQYF. The CDR3 DNA follows: TGTGTCAGCACCGGGGGCCACTACGAGCAGTACTTC.

For this clonotype: At one end the junction does not follow the germline gene, possibly because of a read error. V gene TRBV5-1 combines with J gene TRBJ2-2; D may be TRBD2 (6 bases). The CDR3 loop spans 13 amino acids. In germline, CDR1 is SGHRS, CDR2 YFSETQ. CDR3: CASSDRGTGELLF. The CDR3 DNA is TGCGCCAGCAGCGACCGGGGGACCGGGGAACTGCTTTTT.

This clonotype was counted ten times or more. The chain has TRBV28 and TRBJ2-7; 12 bases are shared with TRBD2. The germline CDR1 and CDR2 sequences are MDHEN and SYDVKM. Germline trimming cut 2 bases from V and 7 bases from J; bases unmatched to any gene: 6. This CDR3 contains 15 residues. CDR3 bases: TGTGCCAGCAGTTTAACGCTAGCGGGAGGGAGGGAGCAGTACTTC. Translation: CASSLTLAGGREQYF.

In the case of this clonotype: Just one base apart from a much larger clone, this may be a read error. The chain is built from TRBV18 and TRBJ2-5; 8 bases map to TRBD1. CDR1 is KGHSH, CDR2 LQKENI, per germline. The CDR3 runs 14 residues. The CDR3, as DNA: TGTGCCAGCTCACCCTCGACAGGGGAAGAGATCCAGTACTTC. Encoded protein: CASSPSTGEEIQYF.

This clonotype is judged medium-sized (0.01 to 0.1%). The chain is built from TRBV29-1 and TRBJ2-2; D remains unclear. Trimming pared 5 bases from V and 2 bases from J, leaving 12 bases between. This CDR3 spans 14 amino acids. The germline gives CDR1 SQVTM, CDR2 ANQGSEA. The DNA of the CDR3 is TGCAGCGTTTTCCGAGACACCAACACCGGGGAGCTGTTTTTT. Translation gives CSVFRDTNTGELFF.

This clonotype was seen ten or more times. V usage is TRBV13 and J usage is TRBJ2-5; TRBD1 matches 7 bases. V was pared by 5 bases and J by 5 bases, with 5 bases of the junction left unmatched. The CDR3 is 13 amino acids. Germline V gene sequence: CDR1 PRHDT, CDR2 FYEKMQ (reference sequence). The CDR3: CASSADRDETQYF. In nucleotides, the CDR3 is TGTGCCAGCAGCGCAGACAGGGATGAGACCCAGTACTTC.

Many counts were recorded for this clonotype. This sequence joins TRBV5-6 and TRBJ2-3, with D tentatively TRBD1 or TRBD2 (5 bases each). The CDR3 consists of 17 residues. Per the germline V gene, CDR1 is SGHDT and CDR2 is YYEEEE. V shed 0 bases and J shed 4 bases, with 18 bases lying between them. The CDR3 here is CASSLGGFPLAADTQYF. CDR3 bases: TGTGCCAGCAGCTTGGGGGGGTTCCCGTTGGCAGCAGATACGCAGTATTTT.

This clonotype came up a few times. The chain couples TRBV20-1 to TRBJ2-7, with D possibly matching TRBD1 (6 bases). CDR3 length: 13 residues. V lost 6 bases and J 3 bases, leaving 15 bases between the germline ends. CDR1 and CDR2 (germline): DFQATT, SNEGSKA (reference sequence). DNA of the CDR3: TGCAGTGCAACTTCCCGGGACAACTACGAGCAGTACTTC. Its translation: CSATSRDNYEQYF.

The rearrangement uses TRBV28 and TRBJ1-3; 9 bases fit TRBD1. Germline values: CDR1 MDHEN, CDR2 SYDVKM. This CDR3 is built from 15 residues. V was clipped by 5 bases and J by 6 bases; unmatched bases: 8. The CDR3 loop is CASSEDRGWLNTIYF. The DNA for the CDR3 is TGTGCCAGCAGTGAGGACAGGGGATGGCTAAACACCATATATTTT. Full variable domain (outside the CDR3, taken from reference TRBV28 and TRBJ1-3): DVKVTQSSRYLVKRTGEKVFLECVQDMDHENMFWYRQDPGLGLRLIYFSYDVKMKEKGDIPEGYSVSREKKERFSLILESASTNQTSMYLCASSEDRGWLNTIYFGEGSWLTVV.

As to this clonotype: A read error is possible here, since a much larger clone lies one base away. The rearrangement joins TRBV28 to TRBJ2-7; possibly TRBD1 for D (6 bases). CDR1 is MDHEN and CDR2 is SYDVKM in the germline V gene. CDR3 length equals 14 residues. This CDR3 is CASSLARGPYKQYF. The DNA of the CDR3 is TGTGCCAGCAGTTTAGCCAGGGGCCCCTACAAGCAGTACTTC.

In its sample, this clonotype was seen many times. The CDR3 sequence is CASSLGQGVRDEQFF. The CDR3 bases are TGTGCCAGCAGCTTGGGGCAGGGGGTCCGGGATGAGCAGTTCTTC. The chain has TRBV5-6 and TRBJ2-1; 7 bases align to TRBD1. CDR3 size: 15 residues. CDR1 and CDR2 from the germline V gene are SGHDT and YYEEEE. J was trimmed by 8 bases and V by 0 bases; bases with no gene match: 8.

J is TRBJ2-5 and V is TRBV6-2 or TRBV6-3, with a tentative D call TRBD1 (6 bases). The CDR3 spans 14 residues. The germline V gene has CDR1 MNHEY and CDR2 SVGEGT. Trimming cost V 4 bases and J 1 base, with 10 bases left between them. The CDR3: CASSSGQSQETQYF. The CDR3 region has the DNA TGTGCCAGCAGTTCTGGACAGTCCCAAGAGACCCAGTACTTC.

The gene calls are TRBV11-2 and TRBJ2-1; D is unclear. Germline assignment: CDR1 SGHAT and CDR2 FQNNGV. Trimming removed 0 bases at V and 8 bases at J, with 11 bases between. The CDR3 sequence is 14 residues long. The CDR3 reads CASSLEVTHDEQFF. CDR3 sequence (DNA): TGTGCCAGCAGCTTAGAGGTGACGCACGATGAGCAGTTCTTC.

This clonotype occurred many times. The chain joins TRBV12-3 or TRBV12-4 to TRBJ1-1; D gene ambiguous. The germline V and J ends were trimmed by 4 bases and 1 base, with 1 base remaining between them. This CDR3 comprises 11 residues. The CDR3 sequence: CASSSNTEAFF. CDR3 in DNA: TGTGCCAGCAGTTCGAACACTGAAGCTTTCTTT.

DNA for the CDR3: TGTGCCAGCAGTTCGAGACCCGGTATGAACACTGAAGCTTTCTTT. Translating gives CASSSRPGMNTEAFF. The rearrangement joins TRBV28 to TRBJ1-1; no definite D call. From germline, CDR1 is MDHEN and CDR2 SYDVKM. V was clipped by 4 bases and J by 0 bases, with 12 bases between them. CDR3 length equals 15 residues.

V usage is TRBV28 and J usage is TRBJ1-3; D is uncertain. The CDR3 spans 12 residues. The germline CDR1 and CDR2 sequences are MDHEN and SYDVKM. With 5 bases removed from V and 4 bases from J, the gap between germline ends came to 6 bases. CDR3 amino acids: CASSDPGNTIYF. CDR3 sequence (DNA): TGTGCCAGCAGTGATCCCGGAAACACCATATATTTT.

This clonotype came up many times. This chain uses TRBV11-2 with TRBJ2-7, with D possibly being TRBD1 (5 bases). V was trimmed by 1 base and J by 3 bases, leaving 7 bases between them. CDR3 length: 13 residues. CDR1 is SGHAT and CDR2 is FQNNGV in the germline V gene. The CDR3 region has the DNA TGTGCCAGCAGCTTAGCCAGGGACTACGAGCAGTACTTC. Amino acid sequence: CASSLARDYEQYF.

This clonotype was detected many times. The rearrangement uses TRBV4-3 and TRBJ2-1, with TRBD2 identical over 11 bases. The germline gives CDR1 LGHNA, CDR2 YSLEER. Trimming removed 0 bases from V and 9 bases from J; junction bases left unmatched: 10. This CDR3 region has 17 residues. The DNA of the CDR3 is TGCGCCAGCAGCCAAGATCCAACTAGCGGGGGAAGGGGTGAGCAGTTCTTC. This gives the protein CASSQDPTSGGRGEQFF.

Ten or more counts support this clonotype. The J gene is TRBJ2-7, the V gene TRBV2; no clear D. Trimming left V 7 bases short and J 0 bases short, with 10 bases between. CDR1 and CDR2 (germline): SNHLY, FYNNEI. CDR3 size: 13 residues. The CDR3 nucleotides read TGTGCCAGCATCCAGGATGGCTCCTACGAGCAGTACTTC. Translating gives CASIQDGSYEQYF.

Comment on this clonotype: One end of the junction is discordant with germline, which a read error may explain. The chain combines TRBV12-3 or TRBV12-4 with TRBJ1-2; maybe TRBD1 (6 bases). This CDR3 is built from 17 residues. The CDR3 sequence is CANSSPNTDRRRYCYTF. The DNA for the CDR3 is TGTGCCAACAGTTCGCCAAATACGGACAGACGCCGCTATTGCTACACCTTC.

This clonotype was recorded many times. The chain recombines TRBV7-2 with TRBJ2-3, with TRBD2 matching over 7 bases. The CDR3 is made up of 15 amino acids. Germline V CDR1 and CDR2: SGHTA, FQGNSA. The junction had 10 bases not matched to a gene; V was cut back by 5 bases and J by 5 bases. This CDR3 reads CASSPQRGYGDTQYF. Written as DNA, the CDR3 is TGTGCCAGCAGCCCTCAGCGGGGATACGGAGATACGCAGTATTTT. Based on the CDR3 plus reference TRBV7-2 and TRBJ2-3, the full variable domain is GAGVSQSPSNKVTEKGKDVELRCDPISGHTALYWYRQSLGQGLEFLIYFQGNSAPDKSGLPSDRFSAERTGGSVSTLTIQRTQQEDSAVYLCASSPQRGYGDTQYFGPGTRLTVL.

The chain couples TRBV28 to TRBJ2-2; 7 bases agree with TRBD2. The trim removed 6 bases at V and 8 bases at J, leaving 9 bases unmatched. This CDR3 spans 14 amino acids. Germline values: CDR1 MDHEN, CDR2 SYDVKM. CDR3 region: CASSGLGISGELFF. The CDR3 nucleotides are TGTGCCAGCAGCGGACTAGGGATTTCTGGGGAGCTGTTTTTT.

This chain links TRBV5-5 with TRBJ1-6; D not resolved. Germline lookup yields CDR1 SGHKS and CDR2 YYEKEE (reference sequence). CDR3 length equals 17 residues. Trimming pared 1 base from V and 0 bases from J, leaving 11 bases between. In nucleotides, the CDR3 is TGTGCCAGCAGCTTGAAGCAGGTCAGCTCCTATAATTCACCCCTCCACTTT. It is translated as CASSLKQVSSYNSPLHF.

This clonotype was detected many times. The V and J genes are TRBV14 and TRBJ1-1; no reliable D call. The CDR3 has 14 amino acids. The germline V and J ends were trimmed by 1 base and 5 bases, with 11 bases remaining between them. CDR1 is SGHDN and CDR2 is FVKESK in the germline V gene. The CDR3 protein is CASSQGYLRTEAFF. As DNA, the CDR3 is TGTGCCAGCAGCCAAGGATATCTTAGGACTGAAGCTTTCTTT.

The chain combines TRBV7-9 with TRBJ2-7; D is possibly TRBD2 (6 bases). The V gene lost 7 bases and the J gene lost 6 bases, with 19 bases spanning the gap. CDR1 is SEHNR and CDR2 is FQNEAQ in the germline V gene (reference sequence). This CDR3 is built from 14 residues. This CDR3 is CASTALAGTCEQYF. In DNA, the CDR3 is TGTGCCAGCACAGCACTGGCGGGGACCTGCGAGCAGTACTTC. The entire variable domain, with the rest obtained from reference TRBV7-9 and TRBJ2-7, is as follows: DTGVSQNPRHKITKRGQNVTFRCDPISEHNRLYWYRQTLGQGPEFLTYFQNEAQLEKSRLLSDRFSAERPKGSFSTLEIQRTEQGDSAMYLCASTALAGTCEQYFGPGTRLTVT.

The rearrangement links TRBV19 to TRBJ1-5, with 8 positions matching TRBD1. Per germline, CDR1 LNHDA and CDR2 SQIVND (reference sequence). There are 16 residues in the CDR3. With 3 bases clipped from V and 0 bases from J, the junction kept 4 bases outside the gene matches. CDR3 coding DNA: TGTGCCAGTAGTATTTCAGGGGGCCCTAGCAATCAGCCCCAGCATTTT. Translation: CASSISGGPSNQPQHF.

This clonotype was observed many times. An end of the junction does not agree with germline; a read error may underlie this. V gene TRBV7-2 combines with J gene TRBJ1-2; a weak D match, TRBD1 (5 bases). CDR1 is SGHTA and CDR2 is FQGNSA in the germline V gene. CDR3 length equals 14 residues. CDR3 in DNA: TGTGCCAGCAGCACTACGGGGGGAGACTATGGCTACACTTTC. Its protein product is CASSTTGGDYGYTF. Full variable domain (remainder filled in from reference TRBV7-2 and TRBJ1-2): GAGVSQSPSNKVTEKGKDVELRCDPISGHTALYWYRQSLGQGLEFLIYFQGNSAPDKSGLPSDRFSAERTGGSVSTLTIQRTQQEDSAVYLCASSTTGGDYGYTFGSGTRLTVV.